The 27 T cell receptor beta chains below all came from one sample that was sequenced in a study of radiation and T cells in renal cell carcinoma. The time point here: blood 2 weeks post-SBRT. Treatment specified: 15 Gy SBRT to primary tumor, nephrectomy 4 weeks later. Profiling relied on immunoSEQ multiplex PCR, and the TCRdb table lists in-frame clones only, not all of them. This sample has roughly 130,000 clones, with more than 75% found just once. The sequenced sample was blood, obtained from a patient whose treatment included radiotherapy and nephrectomy. Every receptor here comes from a woman in her seventies with renal cell carcinoma.

In its sample, this clone was seen once. The CDR3 here is CASSLEILDEQYF. For the CDR3, the DNA is TGTGCCAGCAGCTTAGAGATTTTAGACGAGCAGTACTTC. The chain recombines TRBV11-2 with TRBJ2-7; D unresolved. The CDR3 contains 13 residues. Germline CDR1 and CDR2: SGHAT and FQNNGV. Trimming stripped 0 bases from V and 5 bases from J, with 8 bases between.

The chain carries TRBV2 and TRBJ1-3; D is uncertain. CDR1 SNHLY and CDR2 FYNNEI come from the germline V gene. V lost 1 base and J 4 bases, leaving 11 bases between the germline ends. The CDR3 runs to 15 residues. This CDR3 reads CASSEGGNRGNTIYF. CDR3 in DNA: TGTGCCAGCAGTGAAGGAGGCAATCGGGGAAACACCATATATTTT.

The gene calls are TRBV27 and TRBJ1-6; 8 bases fit TRBD1. V lost 6 bases, J lost 7 bases, and 8 bases stayed unmatched. Germline CDR1 is MNHEY and CDR2 is SMNVEV (reference sequence). This CDR3 contains 15 residues. In DNA form, the CDR3 reads TGTGCCAGCAGGGGTCCAGGGGGCGACAATTCACCCCTCCACTTT. This sequence encodes CASRGPGGDNSPLHF.

This sequence joins TRBV5-1 and TRBJ1-4; tentative D call: TRBD1 (5 bases). This CDR3 spans 16 amino acids. Trimming took 7 bases from V and 0 from J, leaving 16 bases between them. CDR1 and CDR2 (germline): SGHRS, YFSETQ. The CDR3 DNA follows: TGCGCCAGCGGGAGCGGGGCCTCTGCAACTAATGAAAAACTGTTTTTT. Protein sequence: CASGSGASATNEKLFF.

This clone was counted a few times. The chain recombines TRBV11-2 with TRBJ2-3, with 7 bases that match TRBD2. The CDR3 consists of 14 residues. In germline, CDR1 is SGHAT, CDR2 FQNNGV. J gave up 9 bases and V 1 base, and 7 bases lay outside the gene matches. The CDR3 DNA reads TGTGCCAGCAGCTTAGCTCTGGGAGGGGAGACGCAGTATTTT. It yields the protein CASSLALGGETQYF.

This chain joins TRBV7-9 and TRBJ2-7; no firm D call. CDR1 and CDR2 (germline): SEHNR, FQNEAQ (reference sequence). The CDR3 extends over 11 amino acids. V lost 5 bases to trimming and J lost 0 bases, with 2 bases between them. Written as DNA, the CDR3 is TGTGCCAGCAGCCACTCCTACGAGCAGTACTTC. It encodes CASSHSYEQYF.

This chain joins TRBV19 and TRBJ1-5; 8 bases line up with TRBD1. Trimming took 6 bases from V and 0 from J; bases not matched to a gene: 10. Germline CDR1 and CDR2: LNHDA and SQIVND (reference sequence). The CDR3 is 17 residues long. CDR3 coding DNA: TGTGCCAGTAGCTACGGACAGGGAAGGAATAGCAATCAGCCCCAGCATTTT. Its protein is CASSYGQGRNSNQPQHF.

This chain connects TRBV5-1 to TRBJ2-1; 10 nucleotides line up with TRBD1. CDR1 is SGHRS and CDR2 is YFSETQ in the germline V gene. The V gene end was trimmed by 5 bases and the J gene end by 8 bases; junction bases not matched to a gene: 7. The CDR3 is made up of 14 amino acids. CDR3 nucleotide sequence: TGCGCCAGCAGGGACAGGGGGGGCCGAGATGAGCAGTTCTTC. Amino acid sequence: CASRDRGGRDEQFF.

This sequence joins TRBV4-1 and TRBJ1-5; D is perhaps TRBD1 (5 bases). Trimming shortened V by 0 bases and J by 4 bases, and 16 bases separated the two germline ends. CDR3 length equals 17 residues. Germline V gene sequence: CDR1 MGHRA, CDR2 YSYEKL. This CDR3 reads CASSQDHGVRVNQPQHF. CDR3 in DNA: TGCGCCAGCAGCCAAGATCATGGGGTCAGGGTTAATCAGCCCCAGCATTTT.

As concerns this clone: One junction end disagrees with the germline gene, perhaps due to a read error. The chain couples TRBV7-7 to TRBJ2-7; tentatively, D is TRBD1 (6 bases). Germline assignment: CDR1 SSHAT and CDR2 FNYEAQ (reference sequence). CDR3 size: 14 residues. DNA for the CDR3: TGTGCTAGCAGCTTAGCAGGCCAGGGGTACGAGCAGTACTTC. Its protein is CASSLAGQGYEQYF.

The chain links TRBV5-1 to TRBJ1-2; 7 bases are a match to TRBD1. From germline, CDR1 is SGHRS and CDR2 YFSETQ. V trimming: 4 bases; J trimming: 8 bases; junction bases outside the gene matches: 8. The CDR3 contains 13 residues. The CDR3, as DNA: TGCGCCAGCAGCCTGGTGACAGGGAGAGGCTACACCTTC. This translates into CASSLVTGRGYTF.

The CDR3 nucleotides are TGCAGCGTGAGCCCTCTAGGGGTAAACACTGAAGCTTTCTTT. Its translation: CSVSPLGVNTEAFF. The V and J genes are TRBV29-1 and TRBJ1-1; weak D call: TRBD1 (5 bases). V lost 6 bases and J lost 2, with 16 bases in between. The CDR3 extends over 14 amino acids. Germline CDR1 and CDR2: SQVTM and ANQGSEA. Based on the CDR3 plus reference TRBV29-1 and TRBJ1-1, the full variable domain is SAVISQKPSRDICQRGTSLTIQCQVDSQVTMMFWYRQQPGQSLTLIATANQGSEATYESGFVIDKFPISRPNLTFSTLTVSNMSPEDSSIYLCSVSPLGVNTEAFFGQGTRLTVV.

The V call is TRBV7-2, the J call TRBJ1-5, with 7 bases aligning to TRBD1. This CDR3 has 14 residues. Trimming cost V 4 bases and J 6 bases; bases outside gene matches: 6. From germline, CDR1 is SGHTA and CDR2 FQGNSA. The CDR3 DNA reads TGTGCCAGCAGCTATAACAGGGGATCTCAGCCCCAGCATTTT. Translating gives CASSYNRGSQPQHF.

A remark on this clone: The junction and the germline gene differ at one end; a read error may be behind it. The CDR3 loop is CASSPQAAMATRAF. The CDR3 DNA is TGTGCCAGCAGTCCACAGGCCGCTATGGCTACACGCGCCTTC. This sequence joins TRBV27 and TRBJ1-2; maybe TRBD1 (5 bases). Germline V gene data show CDR1 as MNHEY and CDR2 as SMNVEV (reference sequence). CDR3 size: 14 residues.

The chain is built from TRBV6-5 and TRBJ1-6, with D tentatively TRBD1 (6 bases). The CDR3 totals 15 residues. V dropped 5 bases and J dropped 8 bases, with 16 bases sitting between them. CDR1 is MNHEY, CDR2 SVGAGI, per germline. The CDR3 bases are TGTGCCAGCAGTCCGCGGACAGATTTTTATTCACCCCTCCACTTT. Its translation: CASSPRTDFYSPLHF.

The V gene is TRBV28, the J gene TRBJ2-7; D ambiguous. Deletions cut 8 bases from V and 3 bases from J, with 11 bases between. Germline V gene lookup returns CDR1 MDHEN and CDR2 SYDVKM. This CDR3 has 12 amino acids. The CDR3 DNA reads as TGTGCCAGCGTCTCGGCCCGCTACGAGCAGTACTTC. This sequence encodes CASVSARYEQYF.

The chain joins TRBV5-6 to TRBJ1-1, with a tentative D call TRBD1 (5 bases). V was clipped by 4 bases and J by 3 bases, with 19 bases between them. Germline loops: CDR1 SGHDT, CDR2 YYEEEE. This CDR3 comprises 16 residues. The CDR3 DNA sequence: TGTGCCAGCAGCCCTCTCCCCAGGGCATCGGACACTGAAGCTTTCTTT. This codes for CASSPLPRASDTEAFF.

This chain joins TRBV7-2 and TRBJ2-4; weak D call: TRBD1 (6 bases). Trimming stripped 2 bases from V and 7 bases from J, with 12 bases between. Germline lookup yields CDR1 SGHTA and CDR2 FQGNSA. The CDR3 has 14 amino acids. CDR3 protein: CASSLRTAGNIQYF. The CDR3 DNA reads TGTGCCAGCAGCTTACGGACAGCTGGGAACATTCAGTACTTC. Using reference TRBV7-2 and TRBJ2-4 for the parts outside the CDR3, the full variable domain is GAGVSQSPSNKVTEKGKDVELRCDPISGHTALYWYRQSLGQGLEFLIYFQGNSAPDKSGLPSDRFSAERTGGSVSTLTIQRTQQEDSAVYLCASSLRTAGNIQYFGAGTRLSVL.

V is TRBV29-1 and J is TRBJ2-5; D is possibly TRBD1 (6 bases). V was clipped by 7 bases and J by 4 bases, with 13 bases between them. Germline V CDR1 and CDR2: SQVTM, ANQGSEA. There are 12 residues in the CDR3. The CDR3 is CSGGTGRETQYF. The CDR3 nucleotides are TGCAGCGGTGGCACAGGGAGAGAGACCCAGTACTTC.

The chain uses TRBV18 and TRBJ2-7; D possibly uses TRBD1 or TRBD2 (5 bases each). The germline V gene has CDR1 KGHSH and CDR2 LQKENI. The length of the CDR3 is 14 residues. V lost 6 bases and J 2 bases, leaving 14 bases between the germline ends. CDR3 DNA sequence: TGTGCCAGCTCGGCCGGGACGGGAACCTACGAGCAGTACTTC. Translation: CASSAGTGTYEQYF. The variable domain in full, with the rest retrieved from reference TRBV18 and TRBJ2-7, is NAGVMQNPRHLVRRRGQEARLRCSPMKGHSHVYWYRQLPEEGLKFMVYLQKENIIDESGMPKERFSAEFPKEGPSILRIQQVVRGDSAAYFCASSAGTGTYEQYFGPGTRLTVT.

The chain couples TRBV19 to TRBJ2-2; either TRBD1 or TRBD2 may supply D (8 bases each). V was trimmed by 6 bases and J by 4 bases, leaving 18 bases between them. In germline, CDR1 is LNHDA, CDR2 SQIVND (reference sequence). The CDR3 contains 16 residues. For the CDR3, the DNA is TGTGCCAGTAGCCAGGGGGCGGCGGGGGGCACCGGGGAGCTGTTTTTT. Translated, it gives CASSQGAAGGTGELFF.

The chain links TRBV5-1 to TRBJ2-1, with TRBD1 matching 9 bases. The V and J ends lost 4 bases and 3 bases, in that order; junction bases with no gene match: 8. This CDR3 has 16 amino acids. Germline values: CDR1 SGHRS, CDR2 YFSETQ. CDR3 loop: CASSPQGAAGYNEQFF. The DNA of the CDR3 is TGCGCCAGCAGCCCACAGGGGGCGGCAGGCTACAATGAGCAGTTCTTC.

The V gene is TRBV4-3, the J gene TRBJ2-3, with 7 bases aligning to TRBD1. Per the germline V gene, CDR1 is LGHNA and CDR2 is YSLEER. CDR3 size: 15 residues. The junction had 2 bases not matched to a gene; V was cut back by 1 base and J by 1 base. The CDR3 DNA sequence: TGCGCCAGCAGCCAAGGACAGGGCGGCACAGATACGCAGTATTTT. Its translation is CASSQGQGGTDTQYF.

V is TRBV27 and J is TRBJ2-2, with unresolved D. This CDR3 is built from 17 residues. V was cut by 0 bases and J by 0 bases, with 11 bases left in between. CDR1 MNHEY and CDR2 SMNVEV come from the germline V gene (reference sequence). CDR3 sequence reads: CASSLSLQSANTGELFF. In nucleotides, the CDR3 is TGTGCCAGCAGTTTATCATTACAGTCCGCGAACACCGGGGAGCTGTTTTTT.

The chain has TRBV5-1 and TRBJ2-2; no clear D. The CDR3 has 13 amino acids. V was trimmed by 4 bases and J by 4 bases, leaving 8 bases between them. Germline assignment: CDR1 SGHRS and CDR2 YFSETQ. As DNA, the CDR3 is TGCGCCAGCAGCGCGGTTATCACCGGGGAGCTGTTTTTT. Protein product: CASSAVITGELFF.

This chain uses TRBV18 with TRBJ2-1; 7 bases are shared with TRBD2. CDR1 is KGHSH, CDR2 LQKENI, per germline. After removal of 3 bases from V and 3 bases from J, the junction contained 5 bases not matched to a gene. There are 15 residues in the CDR3. The CDR3 DNA reads TGTGCCAGCTCACCGGGGAGGGGTCTCTACAATGAGCAGTTCTTC. Amino acids: CASSPGRGLYNEQFF.

The rearrangement links TRBV23-1 to TRBJ1-2; possibly TRBD1 for D (6 bases). TRBV23-1 is an ORF, with its function uncertain. The CDR3 consists of 19 residues. The ends were cut back, 2 bases at V and 4 bases at J, with 26 bases in the middle. CDR3: CASSQDGRGEKLLIYGYTF. The CDR3 DNA follows: TGCGCCAGCAGTCAAGATGGAAGGGGGGAGAAACTATTAATCTATGGCTACACCTTC.